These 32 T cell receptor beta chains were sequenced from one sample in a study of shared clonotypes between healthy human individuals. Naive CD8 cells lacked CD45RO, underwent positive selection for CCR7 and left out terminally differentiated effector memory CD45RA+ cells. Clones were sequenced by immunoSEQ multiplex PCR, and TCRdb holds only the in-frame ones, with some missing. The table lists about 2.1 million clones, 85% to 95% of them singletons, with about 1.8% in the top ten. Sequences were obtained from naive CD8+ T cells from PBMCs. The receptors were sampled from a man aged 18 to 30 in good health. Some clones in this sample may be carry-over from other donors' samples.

The CDR3 DNA is TGTGCCAGCAGCCCAAGGGGCTGGGGGGTCGGTGAGCAGTTCTTC. Its translation is CASSPRGWGVGEQFF. The V call is TRBV7-7, the J call TRBJ2-1; tentative D call: TRBD2 (6 bases). V lost 5 bases and J lost 9, with 20 bases in between. The CDR3 has 15 residues. The germline V gene encodes CDR1 SSHAT and CDR2 FNYEAQ (reference sequence).

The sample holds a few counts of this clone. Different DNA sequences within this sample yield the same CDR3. The CDR3 region has the DNA TGTGCCACCAGCAGAGGCTACAATGAGCAGTTCTTC. Translating gives CATSRGYNEQFF. This chain joins TRBV15 and TRBJ2-1; D is unclear. CDR1 is LNHNV, CDR2 YYDKDF, per germline (reference sequence). Trimming left V 1 base short and J 3 bases short, with 1 base between. The length of the CDR3 is 12 residues. The variable domain in full, with the rest retrieved from reference TRBV15 and TRBJ2-1, is DAMVIQNPRYQVTQFGKPVTLSCSQTLNHNVMYWYQQKSSQAPKLLFHYYDKDFNNEADTPDNFQSRRPNTSFCFLDIRSPGLGDTAMYLCATSRGYNEQFFGPGTRLTVL.

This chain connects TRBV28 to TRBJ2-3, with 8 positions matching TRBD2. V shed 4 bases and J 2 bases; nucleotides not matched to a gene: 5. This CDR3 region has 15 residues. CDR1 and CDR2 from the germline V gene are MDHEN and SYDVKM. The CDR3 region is CASSSTSDNTDTQYF. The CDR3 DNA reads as TGTGCCAGCAGTTCGACTAGCGACAACACAGATACGCAGTATTTT.

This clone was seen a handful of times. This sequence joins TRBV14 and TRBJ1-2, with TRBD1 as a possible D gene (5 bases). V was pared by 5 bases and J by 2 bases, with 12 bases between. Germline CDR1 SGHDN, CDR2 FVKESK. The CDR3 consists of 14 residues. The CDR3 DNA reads TGTGCCAGCAGCTACCGGGACGGGAACTATGGCTACACCTTC. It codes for CASSYRDGNYGYTF.

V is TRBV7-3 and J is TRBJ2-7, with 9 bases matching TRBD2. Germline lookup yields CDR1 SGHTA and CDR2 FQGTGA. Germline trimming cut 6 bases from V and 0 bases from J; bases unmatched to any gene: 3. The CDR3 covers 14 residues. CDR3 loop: CASSISGSSYEQYF. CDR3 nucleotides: TGTGCCAGCAGTATTAGCGGGAGCTCCTACGAGCAGTACTTC.

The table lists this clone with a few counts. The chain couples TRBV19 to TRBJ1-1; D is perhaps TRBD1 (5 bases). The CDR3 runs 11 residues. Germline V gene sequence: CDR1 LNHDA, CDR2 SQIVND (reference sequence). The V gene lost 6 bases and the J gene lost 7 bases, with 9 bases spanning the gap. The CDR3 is CASRQQVEAFF. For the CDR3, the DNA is TGTGCCAGTAGGCAACAGGTTGAAGCTTTCTTT. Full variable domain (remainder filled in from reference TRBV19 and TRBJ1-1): DGGITQSPKYLFRKEGQNVTLSCEQNLNHDAMYWYRQDPGQGLRLIYYSQIVNDFQKGDIAEGYSVSREKKESFPLTVTSAQKNPTAFYLCASRQQVEAFFGQGTRLTVV.

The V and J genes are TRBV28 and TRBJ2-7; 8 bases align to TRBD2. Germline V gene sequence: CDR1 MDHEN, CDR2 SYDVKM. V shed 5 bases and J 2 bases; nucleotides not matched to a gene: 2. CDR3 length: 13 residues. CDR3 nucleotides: TGTGCCAGCAGTAGCGGGGGTACCTACGAGCAGTACTTC. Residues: CASSSGGTYEQYF.

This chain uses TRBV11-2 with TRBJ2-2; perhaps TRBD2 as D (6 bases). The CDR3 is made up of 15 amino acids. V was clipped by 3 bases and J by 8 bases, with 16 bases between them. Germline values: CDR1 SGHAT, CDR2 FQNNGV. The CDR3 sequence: CASSFSSVGTGELFF. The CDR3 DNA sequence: TGTGCCAGCAGCTTTTCTAGCGTTGGGACGGGGGAGCTGTTTTTT.

The CDR3 is CASKLGREPDTQYF. CDR3 bases: TGCGCCAGTAAGTTGGGTCGGGAACCAGATACGCAGTATTTT. V and J are TRBV5-1 and TRBJ2-3, with D perhaps TRBD2 (5 bases). CDR3 length: 14 amino acids. V lost 8 bases, J lost 4 bases, and 17 bases lay in between. Germline CDR1 SGHRS, CDR2 YFSETQ.

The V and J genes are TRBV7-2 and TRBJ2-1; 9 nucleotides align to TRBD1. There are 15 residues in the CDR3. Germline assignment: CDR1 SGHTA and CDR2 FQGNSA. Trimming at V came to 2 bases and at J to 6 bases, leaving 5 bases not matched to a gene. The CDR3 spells CASSLYRGLSNEQFF. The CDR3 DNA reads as TGTGCCAGCAGCTTATACAGGGGGCTCAGCAATGAGCAGTTCTTC.

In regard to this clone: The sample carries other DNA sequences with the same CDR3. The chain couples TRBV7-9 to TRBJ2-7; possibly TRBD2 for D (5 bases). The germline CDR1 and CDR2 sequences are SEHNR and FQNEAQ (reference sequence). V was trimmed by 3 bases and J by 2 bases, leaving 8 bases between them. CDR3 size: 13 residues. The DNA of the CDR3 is TGTGCCAGCAGCTTCGGACTGGCCTACGAGCAGTACTTC. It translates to CASSFGLAYEQYF.

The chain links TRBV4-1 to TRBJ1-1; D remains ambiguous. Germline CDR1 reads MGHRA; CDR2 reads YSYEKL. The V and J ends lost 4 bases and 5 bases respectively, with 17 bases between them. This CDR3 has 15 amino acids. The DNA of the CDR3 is TGCGCCAGCAGCCCTATCGGGCTTTATGAGACTGAAGCTTTCTTT. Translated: CASSPIGLYETEAFF.

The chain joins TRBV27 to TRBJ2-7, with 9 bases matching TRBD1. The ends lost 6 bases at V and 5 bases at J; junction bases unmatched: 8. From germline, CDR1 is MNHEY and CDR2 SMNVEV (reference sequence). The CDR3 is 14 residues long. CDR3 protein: CASSYRDRVDEQYF. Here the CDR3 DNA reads TGTGCCAGCAGCTACCGGGACAGGGTCGACGAGCAGTACTTC.

The CDR3 DNA reads TGTGCCAGCAGTTTATCTGGCAGCTTGGTACATGGCTACACCTTC. Encoded protein: CASSLSGSLVHGYTF. This chain connects TRBV27 to TRBJ1-2; D call uncertain. Trimming removed 0 bases at V and 6 bases at J, with 14 bases between. Germline CDR1 MNHEY, CDR2 SMNVEV (reference sequence). CDR3 length equals 15 residues.

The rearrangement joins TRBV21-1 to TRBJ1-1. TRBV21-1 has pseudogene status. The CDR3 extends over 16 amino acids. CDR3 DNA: TGTGCCAGCAGCAAACCCGCTGGGGGGATGAACACTGAAGCTTTCTTT. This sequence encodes CASSKPAGGMNTEAFF.

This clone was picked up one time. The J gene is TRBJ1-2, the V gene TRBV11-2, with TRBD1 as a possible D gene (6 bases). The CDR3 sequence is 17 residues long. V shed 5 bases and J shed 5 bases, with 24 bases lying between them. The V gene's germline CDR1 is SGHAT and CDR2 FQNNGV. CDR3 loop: CASSPAGARSYLYGYTF. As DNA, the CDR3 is TGTGCCAGCAGCCCCGCAGGGGCGCGATCCTATCTATATGGCTACACCTTC.

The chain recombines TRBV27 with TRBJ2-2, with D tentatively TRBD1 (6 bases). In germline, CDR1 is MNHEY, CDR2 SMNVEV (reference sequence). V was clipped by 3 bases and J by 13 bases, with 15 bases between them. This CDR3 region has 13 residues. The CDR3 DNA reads TGTGCCAGCAGTTTTACAGGGCTGGGTGGGCTGTTTTTT. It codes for CASSFTGLGGLFF.

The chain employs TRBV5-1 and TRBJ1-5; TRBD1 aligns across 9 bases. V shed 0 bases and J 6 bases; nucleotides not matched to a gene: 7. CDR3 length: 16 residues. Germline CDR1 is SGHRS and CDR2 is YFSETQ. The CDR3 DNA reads TGCGCCAGCAGCTTGGGGGGACAGGGTATGGGTCAGCCCCAGCATTTT. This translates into CASSLGGQGMGQPQHF.

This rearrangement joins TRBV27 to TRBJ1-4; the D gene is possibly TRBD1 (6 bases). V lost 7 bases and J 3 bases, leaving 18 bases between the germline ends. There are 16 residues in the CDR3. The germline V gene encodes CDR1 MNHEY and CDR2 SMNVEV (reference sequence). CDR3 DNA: TGTGCCAGCAAACTATTCCAACAGGGATCTAATGAAAAACTGTTTTTT. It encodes CASKLFQQGSNEKLFF. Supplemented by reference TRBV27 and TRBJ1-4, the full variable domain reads EAQVTQNPRYLITVTGKKLTVTCSQNMNHEYMSWYRQDPGLGLRQIYYSMNVEVTDKGDVPEGYKVSRKEKRNFPLILESPSPNQTSLYFCASKLFQQGSNEKLFFGSGTQLSVL.

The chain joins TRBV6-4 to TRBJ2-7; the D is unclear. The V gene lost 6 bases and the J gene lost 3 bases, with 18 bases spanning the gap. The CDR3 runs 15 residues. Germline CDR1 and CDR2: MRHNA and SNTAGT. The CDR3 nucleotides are TGTGCCAGCAGATGTCCTCGCCCTGGTGGCTACGAGCAGTACTTC. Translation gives CASRCPRPGGYEQYF.

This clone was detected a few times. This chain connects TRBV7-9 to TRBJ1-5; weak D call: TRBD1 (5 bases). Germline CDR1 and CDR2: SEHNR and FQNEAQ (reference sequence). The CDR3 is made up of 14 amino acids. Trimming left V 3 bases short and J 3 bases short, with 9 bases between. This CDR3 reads CASSFPGFNQPQHF. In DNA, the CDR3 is TGTGCCAGCAGCTTTCCAGGGTTCAATCAGCCCCAGCATTTT.

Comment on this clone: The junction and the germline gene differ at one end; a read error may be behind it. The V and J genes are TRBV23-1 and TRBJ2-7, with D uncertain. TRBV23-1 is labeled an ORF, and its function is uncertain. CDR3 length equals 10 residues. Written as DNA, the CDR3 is TGCGCCAGCAGTCATATGGAGCAGAACTTC. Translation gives CASSHMEQNF.

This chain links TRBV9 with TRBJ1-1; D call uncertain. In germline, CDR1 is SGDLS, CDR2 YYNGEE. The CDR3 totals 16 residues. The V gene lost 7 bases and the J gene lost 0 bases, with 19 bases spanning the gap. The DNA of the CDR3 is TGTGCCAGCTCTCAAAGCAGGAGCGGGATGAACACTGAAGCTTTCTTT. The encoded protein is CASSQSRSGMNTEAFF.

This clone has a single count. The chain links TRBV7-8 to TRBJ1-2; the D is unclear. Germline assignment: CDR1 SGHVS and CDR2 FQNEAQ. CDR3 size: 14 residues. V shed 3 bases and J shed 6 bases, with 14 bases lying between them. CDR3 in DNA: TGTGCCAGCAGCTTGACCCGGGCTGTCCATGGCTACACCTTC. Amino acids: CASSLTRAVHGYTF.

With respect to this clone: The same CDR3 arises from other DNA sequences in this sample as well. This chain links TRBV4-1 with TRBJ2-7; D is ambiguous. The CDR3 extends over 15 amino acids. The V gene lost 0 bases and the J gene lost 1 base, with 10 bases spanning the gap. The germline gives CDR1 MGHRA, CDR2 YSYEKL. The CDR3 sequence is CASSQDRGQSYEQYF. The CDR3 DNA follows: TGCGCCAGCAGCCAAGATCGTGGCCAGTCCTACGAGCAGTACTTC.

CDR3 loop: CASSSDSQSYGYTF. The CDR3 DNA reads as TGTGCCAGCAGCTCGGACAGTCAAAGCTATGGCTACACCTTC. The chain is built from TRBV5-6 and TRBJ1-2, with a possible D match to TRBD1 (6 bases). The V gene lost 3 bases and the J gene lost 4 bases, with 13 bases spanning the gap. The CDR3 totals 14 residues. Germline CDR1 SGHDT, CDR2 YYEEEE.

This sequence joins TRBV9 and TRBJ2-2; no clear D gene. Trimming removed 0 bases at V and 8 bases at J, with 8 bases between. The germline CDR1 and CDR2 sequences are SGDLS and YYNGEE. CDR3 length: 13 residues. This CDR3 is CASSVVRAGELFF. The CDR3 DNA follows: TGTGCCAGCAGCGTAGTAAGGGCAGGGGAGCTGTTTTTT.

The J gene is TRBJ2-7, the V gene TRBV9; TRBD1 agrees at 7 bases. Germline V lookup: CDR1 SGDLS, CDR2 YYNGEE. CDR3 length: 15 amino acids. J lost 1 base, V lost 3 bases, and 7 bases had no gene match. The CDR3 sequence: CASSERTGPSYEQYF. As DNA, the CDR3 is TGTGCCAGCAGCGAACGGACAGGCCCTTCCTACGAGCAGTACTTC.

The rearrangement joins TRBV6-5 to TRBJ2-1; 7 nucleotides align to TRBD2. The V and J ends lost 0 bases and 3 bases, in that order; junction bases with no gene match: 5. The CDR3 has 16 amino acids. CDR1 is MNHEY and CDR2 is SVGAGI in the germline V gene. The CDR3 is CASSYSGGSIYNEQFF. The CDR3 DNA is TGTGCCAGCAGTTACTCGGGCGGGAGTATCTACAATGAGCAGTTCTTC.

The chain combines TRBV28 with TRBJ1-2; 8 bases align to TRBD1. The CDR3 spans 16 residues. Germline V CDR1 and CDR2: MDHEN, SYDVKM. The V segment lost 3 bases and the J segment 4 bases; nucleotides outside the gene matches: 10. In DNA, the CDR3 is TGTGCCAGCAGTTTTCATCAGGGGGCTTCAATCTATGGCTACACCTTC. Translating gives CASSFHQGASIYGYTF.

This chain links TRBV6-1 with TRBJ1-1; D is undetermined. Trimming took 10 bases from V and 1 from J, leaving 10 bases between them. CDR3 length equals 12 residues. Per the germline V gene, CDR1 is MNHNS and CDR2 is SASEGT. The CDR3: CANTDPNTEAFF. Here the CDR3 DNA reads TGTGCCAACACCGACCCGAACACTGAAGCTTTCTTT.

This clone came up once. This CDR3 reads CASSPRPGHQETQYF. The CDR3 region has the DNA TGTGCCAGCAGCCCCCGGCCGGGACATCAAGAGACCCAGTACTTC. V gene TRBV9 combines with J gene TRBJ2-5; TRBD1 is a possible D gene (6 bases). The CDR3 is 15 amino acids. The V end was cut by 4 bases, the J end by 2 bases, with 15 bases between. Germline-derived CDR1 and CDR2 are SGDLS and YYNGEE.